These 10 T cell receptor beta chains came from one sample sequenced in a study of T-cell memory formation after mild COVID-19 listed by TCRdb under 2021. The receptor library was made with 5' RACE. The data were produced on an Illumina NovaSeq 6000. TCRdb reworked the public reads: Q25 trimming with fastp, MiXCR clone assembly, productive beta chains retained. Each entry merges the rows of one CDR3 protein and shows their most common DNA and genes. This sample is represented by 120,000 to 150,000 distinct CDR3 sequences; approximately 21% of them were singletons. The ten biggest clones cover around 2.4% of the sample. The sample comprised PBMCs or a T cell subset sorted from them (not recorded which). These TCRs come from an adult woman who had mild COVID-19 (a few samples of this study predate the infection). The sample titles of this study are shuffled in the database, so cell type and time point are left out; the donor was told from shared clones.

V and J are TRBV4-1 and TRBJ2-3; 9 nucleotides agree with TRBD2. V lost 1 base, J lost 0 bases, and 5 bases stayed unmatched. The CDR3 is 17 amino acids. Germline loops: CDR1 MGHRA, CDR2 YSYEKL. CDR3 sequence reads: CASSQGIAGGSTDTQYF. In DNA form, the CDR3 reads TGCGCCAGCAGCCAAGGAATCGCGGGGGGGAGCACAGATACGCAGTATTTT.

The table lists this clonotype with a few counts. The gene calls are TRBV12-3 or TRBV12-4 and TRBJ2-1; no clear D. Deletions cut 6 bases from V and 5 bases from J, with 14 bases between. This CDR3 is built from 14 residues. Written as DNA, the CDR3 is TGTGCCAGCAGCCCCGTCCGTCGAAACAATGAGCAGTTCTTC. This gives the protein CASSPVRRNNEQFF.

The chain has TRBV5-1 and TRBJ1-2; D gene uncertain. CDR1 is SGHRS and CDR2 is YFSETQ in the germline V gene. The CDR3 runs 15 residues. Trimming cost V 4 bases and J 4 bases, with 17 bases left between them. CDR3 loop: CASSPEGGSPYGYTF. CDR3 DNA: TGCGCCAGCAGCCCGGAGGGAGGGAGCCCCTATGGCTACACCTTC.

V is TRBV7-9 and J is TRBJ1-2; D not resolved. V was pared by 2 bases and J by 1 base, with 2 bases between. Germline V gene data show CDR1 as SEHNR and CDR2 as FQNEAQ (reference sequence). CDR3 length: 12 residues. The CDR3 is CASSLINYGYTF. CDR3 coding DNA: TGTGCCAGCAGCTTAATTAACTATGGCTACACCTTC.

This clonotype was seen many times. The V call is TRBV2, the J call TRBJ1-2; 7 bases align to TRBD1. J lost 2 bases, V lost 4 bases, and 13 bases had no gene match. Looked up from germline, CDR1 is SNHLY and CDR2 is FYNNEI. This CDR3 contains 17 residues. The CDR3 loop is CASSVSTGTEENYGYTF. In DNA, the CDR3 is TGTGCCAGCAGTGTCAGTACCGGGACAGAGGAAAACTATGGCTACACCTTC.

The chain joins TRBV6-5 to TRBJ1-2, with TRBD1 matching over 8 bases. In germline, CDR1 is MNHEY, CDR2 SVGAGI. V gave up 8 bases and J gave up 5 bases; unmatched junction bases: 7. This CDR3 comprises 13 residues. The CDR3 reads CASRRQGLYGYTF. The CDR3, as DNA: TGTGCCAGCCGTCGACAGGGGTTATATGGCTACACCTTC.

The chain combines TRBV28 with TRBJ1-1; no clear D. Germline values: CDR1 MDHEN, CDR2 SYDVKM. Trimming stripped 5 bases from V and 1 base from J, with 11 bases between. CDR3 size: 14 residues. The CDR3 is CASSLPIPNTEAFF. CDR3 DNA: TGTGCCAGCAGTCTTCCTATCCCGAACACTGAAGCTTTCTTT.

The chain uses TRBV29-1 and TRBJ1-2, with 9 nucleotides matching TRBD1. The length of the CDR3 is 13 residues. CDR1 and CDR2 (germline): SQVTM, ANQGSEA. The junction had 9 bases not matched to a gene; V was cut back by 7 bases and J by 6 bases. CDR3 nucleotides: TGCAGCGCTAGCCCGGGACAGGGTAATGGCTACACCTTC. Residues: CSASPGQGNGYTF. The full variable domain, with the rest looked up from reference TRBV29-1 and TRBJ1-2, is SAVISQKPSRDICQRGTSLTIQCQVDSQVTMMFWYRQQPGQSLTLIATANQGSEATYESGFVIDKFPISRPNLTFSTLTVSNMSPEDSSIYLCSASPGQGNGYTFGSGTRLTVV.

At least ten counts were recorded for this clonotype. CDR3 region: CASSLEEVMAPGLVGAAVEAFF. CDR3 nucleotides: TGTGCCAGCAGCTTGGAAGAAGTTATGGCGCCGGGGTTGGTAGGGGCCGCAGTTGAAGCTTTCTTT. The rearrangement uses TRBV5-4 and TRBJ1-1, with TRBD1 as a possible D gene (5 bases). Trimming removed 0 bases from V and 7 bases from J, with 37 bases in between. CDR1 is SGHNT and CDR2 is YYREEE in the germline V gene (reference sequence). The CDR3 is made up of 22 amino acids.

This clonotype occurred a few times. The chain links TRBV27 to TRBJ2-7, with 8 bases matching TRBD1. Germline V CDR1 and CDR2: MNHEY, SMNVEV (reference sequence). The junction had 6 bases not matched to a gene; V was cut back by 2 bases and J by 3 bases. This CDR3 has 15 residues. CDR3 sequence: CASSLLGQDDYEQYF. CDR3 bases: TGTGCCAGCAGTTTACTGGGACAGGATGACTACGAGCAGTACTTC.